The 28 T cell receptor beta chains listed next were all sequenced from one sample in a study of patients and donors after allogeneic stem cell transplantation. Each CDR3 protein is one row after TCRdb ran MiXCR on the RT-PCR reads. The table includes roughly 940,000 distinct CDR3 sequences, about a sixth detected once. Sequencing input: blood, either unsorted or a sorted T cell fraction (not recorded which). Receptor source: a human donor who was either an allogeneic HSCT recipient or a stem cell or donor lymphocyte infusion donor (not recorded which). It is not recorded whose cells these are; they may come from a transplant donor.

This clonotype appeared a few times. The chain recombines TRBV7-8 with TRBJ2-1, with D maybe TRBD2 (5 bases). With 3 bases removed from V and 12 bases from J, the gap between germline ends came to 15 bases. CDR1 and CDR2 from the germline V gene are SGHVS and FQNEAQ. The CDR3 is made up of 13 amino acids. The CDR3 spells CASSLETRGRQFF. CDR3 in DNA: TGTGCCAGCAGCTTGGAGACCAGAGGGCGGCAGTTCTTC.

This clonotype was found many times. The gene calls are TRBV25-1 and TRBJ2-7, with D possibly TRBD2 on 6 matching bases. This CDR3 has 16 amino acids. Germline loops: CDR1 MGHDK, CDR2 SYGVNS. The V end lost 5 bases, the J end lost 0 bases, and 17 bases lay between the germline ends. The CDR3, as DNA: TGTGCCAGCAGTCATCTGAGTCGGGGGATCTCCTACGAGCAGTACTTC. Residues: CASSHLSRGISYEQYF.

In this sample, this clonotype turned up a few times. The gene calls are TRBV6-1 and TRBJ1-1; TRBD1 might be the D (6 bases). This CDR3 contains 12 residues. Looked up from germline, CDR1 is MNHNS and CDR2 is SASEGT. V lost 2 bases and J 10 bases, leaving 11 bases between the germline ends. The CDR3 DNA follows: TGTGCCAGCAGTGAATCATTACAGGGAGCTTTCTTT. Translation: CASSESLQGAFF.

On this clonotype itself: One end of the junction fails to match germline, which may point to a read error. The V gene is TRBV10-3, the J gene TRBJ2-2; the D is unclear. Germline lookup yields CDR1 ENHRY and CDR2 SYGVKD. This CDR3 contains 13 residues. CDR3 residues: CATRTGNTRELFF. CDR3 DNA sequence: TGTGCCACCAGGACGGGTAACACCCGGGAGCTGTTTTTT.

This clonotype was counted between two and nine times. The rearrangement uses TRBV10-3 and TRBJ1-3, with D hard to call. Trimming pared 0 bases from V and 0 bases from J, leaving 12 bases between. This CDR3 region has 17 residues. Looked up from germline, CDR1 is ENHRY and CDR2 is SYGVKD. CDR3 DNA sequence: TGTGCCATCAGTGAGTCGTCGGGCCTCGGCTCTGGAAACACCATATATTTT. It specifies CAISESSGLGSGNTIYF.

The rearrangement uses TRBV6-6 and TRBJ1-4; D is unclear. Per germline, CDR1 MNHNY and CDR2 SVGAGI (reference sequence). The germline V and J ends were trimmed by 4 bases and 5 bases, with 8 bases remaining between them. The CDR3 extends over 13 amino acids. In nucleotides, the CDR3 is TGTGCCAGCAGTTCCCCTCTCAATGAAAAACTGTTTTTT. This gives the protein CASSSPLNEKLFF.

The chain couples TRBV7-6 to TRBJ1-1, with D hard to call. This CDR3 is 14 amino acids long. The V and J ends lost 3 bases and 0 bases respectively, with 8 bases between them. CDR1 and CDR2 from the germline V gene are SGHVS and FNYEAQ. DNA for the CDR3: TGTGCCAGCAGCTTTGGAGACTTGAACACTGAAGCTTTCTTT. It codes for CASSFGDLNTEAFF. Together with reference TRBV7-6 and TRBJ1-1, the CDR3 gives the full variable domain: GAGVSQSPRYKVTKRGQDVALRCDPISGHVSLYWYRQALGQGPEFLTYFNYEAQQDKSGLPNDRFSAERPEGSISTLTIQRTEQRDSAMYRCASSFGDLNTEAFFGQGTRLTVV.

This clonotype was counted between two and nine times. V is TRBV2 and J is TRBJ1-6; no reliable D call. This CDR3 is 15 amino acids long. The germline CDR1 and CDR2 sequences are SNHLY and FYNNEI. V lost 4 bases and J lost 8, with 15 bases in between. The CDR3 protein is CASSVSEETDSPLHF. The CDR3 nucleotides are TGTGCCAGCAGTGTTTCGGAGGAGACGGATTCACCCCTCCACTTT.

This chain joins TRBV9 and TRBJ2-3; 9 positions agree with TRBD2. V shed 1 base and J 0 bases; nucleotides not matched to a gene: 15. Germline assignment: CDR1 SGDLS and CDR2 YYNGEE. This CDR3 region has 20 residues. The CDR3 DNA reads as TGTGCCAGCAGCGTAACCATCGGGACTAGCAGAAGATCTAGCACAGATACGCAGTATTTT. Amino acids: CASSVTIGTSRRSSTDTQYF.

V gene TRBV7-8 combines with J gene TRBJ2-3; 9 nucleotides line up with TRBD2. Losses at the gene ends were 5 bases for V and 2 bases for J; bases not matched to a gene: 8. Germline V gene sequence: CDR1 SGHVS, CDR2 FQNEAQ. The CDR3 is 16 residues long. The CDR3 sequence is CASSETSGLNTDTQYF. The CDR3, as DNA: TGTGCCAGCAGCGAAACTAGCGGGCTGAACACAGATACGCAGTATTTT.

This clonotype was observed a few times. This CDR3 reads CASSLRGLDRGVREQYF. CDR3 nucleotides: TGTGCCAGCAGTTTAAGGGGCCTGGACAGGGGGGTGAGAGAGCAGTACTTC. The rearrangement joins TRBV27 to TRBJ2-7; 10 bases are a match to TRBD1. J gave up 7 bases and V 2 bases, and 14 bases lay outside the gene matches. Germline-derived CDR1 and CDR2 are MNHEY and SMNVEV (reference sequence). CDR3 length: 17 amino acids.

This clonotype occurred a few times. This chain uses TRBV20-1 with TRBJ1-2, with 12 nucleotides matching TRBD1. The CDR3 extends over 16 amino acids. Germline V CDR1 and CDR2: DFQATT, SNEGSKA (reference sequence). The chain's CDR3 is CSGIDPGQGAVYGYTF. For the CDR3, the DNA is TGCAGCGGCATCGATCCGGGACAGGGGGCTGTCTATGGCTACACCTTC.

This clonotype was detected only a few times. The rearrangement joins TRBV27 to TRBJ1-6, with 10 bases aligning to TRBD1. Trimming at V came to 4 bases and at J to 7 bases, leaving 7 bases not matched to a gene. The CDR3 sequence is 16 residues long. Per the germline V gene, CDR1 is MNHEY and CDR2 is SMNVEV (reference sequence). The CDR3 loop reads CASSSTGGAGNSPLHF. The CDR3 DNA is TGTGCCAGCAGTTCGACAGGGGGCGCGGGAAATTCACCCCTCCACTTT.

This clonotype was counted a few times. V is TRBV28 and J is TRBJ2-1; 9 nucleotides align to TRBD2. Trimming took 0 bases from V and 10 from J; bases not matched to a gene: 4. CDR3 size: 14 residues. The germline V gene encodes CDR1 MDHEN and CDR2 SYDVKM. The CDR3 is CASSLWLAGTEQFF. CDR3 DNA sequence: TGTGCCAGCAGTTTATGGCTAGCGGGGACCGAGCAGTTCTTC.

This chain connects TRBV7-3 to TRBJ2-1; 9 nucleotides agree with TRBD1. The CDR3 is 15 amino acids. The ends lost 3 bases at V and 7 bases at J; junction bases unmatched: 7. Germline CDR1 SGHTA, CDR2 FQGTGA. CDR3 loop: CASSFDRGVWNEQFF. CDR3 DNA sequence: TGTGCCAGCAGCTTCGACAGGGGGGTATGGAATGAGCAGTTCTTC.

This clonotype was counted many times. The chain combines TRBV25-1 with TRBJ1-1; no reliable D call. Deletions cut 4 bases from V and 0 bases from J, with 6 bases between. The CDR3 has 13 amino acids. Looked up from germline, CDR1 is MGHDK and CDR2 is SYGVNS. Written as DNA, the CDR3 is TGTGCCAGCAGTGCAAGAATGAACACTGAAGCTTTCTTT. Translated: CASSARMNTEAFF.

V and J are TRBV7-6 and TRBJ2-1, with D possibly called TRBD1 or TRBD2 (5 bases each). The germline gives CDR1 SGHVS, CDR2 FNYEAQ. V was cut by 0 bases and J by 1 base, with 16 bases left in between. The CDR3 has 18 residues. CDR3 loop: CASSLAPLGTASYNEQFF. The CDR3 DNA is TGTGCCAGCAGCTTAGCTCCCCTAGGGACGGCTTCCTACAATGAGCAGTTCTTC.

Only a few counts were recorded for this clonotype. The chain combines TRBV12-3 or TRBV12-4 with TRBJ1-1; D gene unclear. V was cut by 1 base and J by 1 base, with 13 bases left in between. CDR3 length: 16 amino acids. The CDR3 sequence: CASSLDWALQNTEAFF. The CDR3 bases are TGTGCCAGCAGTTTAGATTGGGCACTTCAGAACACTGAAGCTTTCTTT.

The chain carries TRBV2 and TRBJ2-5, with 8 bases matching TRBD2. Germline-derived CDR1 and CDR2 are SNHLY and FYNNEI. J was trimmed by 4 bases and V by 8 bases; bases with no gene match: 9. The CDR3 sequence is 14 residues long. The CDR3 protein is CASLAGLSRETQYF. CDR3 DNA: TGTGCCAGCTTAGCGGGACTGTCTCGAGAGACCCAGTACTTC.

This clonotype was seen more than once but under ten times. The chain is built from TRBV3-1 and TRBJ2-3; 7 positions agree with TRBD1. There are 15 residues in the CDR3. V dropped 6 bases and J dropped 2; count of bases not matched to a gene: 8. Germline V lookup: CDR1 LGHDT, CDR2 YNNKEL (reference sequence). The CDR3 sequence is CASSPHTGDTDTQYF. The CDR3 region has the DNA TGTGCCAGCAGTCCTCATACAGGGGACACAGATACGCAGTATTTT.

V is TRBV20-1 and J is TRBJ2-3; TRBD2 aligns across 15 bases. The germline gives CDR1 DFQATT, CDR2 SNEGSKA (reference sequence). The CDR3 has 17 amino acids. V was pared by 6 bases and J by 2 bases, with 9 bases of the junction left unmatched. The chain's CDR3 is CSADGLAGGIYTDTQYF. Here the CDR3 DNA reads TGCAGTGCAGACGGACTAGCGGGAGGGATATACACAGATACGCAGTATTTT.

The sample holds a few counts of this clonotype. This chain uses TRBV3-1 with TRBJ2-3; tentative D call: TRBD2 (7 bases). V lost 4 bases and J 0 bases, leaving 14 bases between the germline ends. Germline V gene lookup returns CDR1 LGHDT and CDR2 YNNKEL (reference sequence). This CDR3 region has 16 residues. The CDR3 protein is CASSRGGGASTDTQYF. The CDR3 DNA sequence: TGTGCCAGCAGCCGAGGTGGGGGGGCTAGCACAGATACGCAGTATTTT.

This clonotype was recorded a few times. The rearrangement links TRBV6-2 or TRBV6-3 to TRBJ2-1; D gene uncertain. With 1 base removed from V and 8 bases from J, the gap between germline ends came to 6 bases. This CDR3 has 12 residues. Germline CDR1 is MNHEY and CDR2 is SVGEGT. CDR3 sequence (DNA): TGTGCCAGCAGTTACTGGGATCATGAGCAGTTCTTC. As protein: CASSYWDHEQFF.

The chain couples TRBV9 to TRBJ2-1; D is uncertain. Germline CDR1 reads SGDLS; CDR2 reads YYNGEE. The CDR3 runs 15 residues. V was cut by 0 bases and J by 0 bases, with 7 bases left in between. DNA for the CDR3: TGTGCCAGCAGCGTAGCTAGAGGCTCCTACAATGAGCAGTTCTTC. It yields the protein CASSVARGSYNEQFF.

This chain joins TRBV24-1 and TRBJ2-5, with D unresolved. CDR1 and CDR2 from the germline V gene are KGHDR and SFDVKD. CDR3 length equals 17 residues. V lost 3 bases and J lost 1, with 17 bases in between. CDR3 DNA: TGTGCCACCAGTGATCCCCGTGGCTTCAGAACCCAAGAGACCCAGTACTTC. Its protein product is CATSDPRGFRTQETQYF.

The chain has TRBV2 and TRBJ2-1; D is uncertain. This CDR3 is built from 12 residues. Germline CDR1 is SNHLY and CDR2 is FYNNEI. V was shortened by 4 bases and J by 8 bases, with 9 bases between the two germline ends. CDR3: CASSVLHDEQFF. The CDR3 bases are TGTGCCAGCAGTGTTTTGCACGATGAGCAGTTCTTC.

In this sample, this clonotype turned up a few times. The V gene is TRBV20-1, the J gene TRBJ1-5; no clear D gene. With 0 bases removed from V and 4 bases from J, the gap between germline ends came to 4 bases. The CDR3 totals 12 residues. CDR1 and CDR2 from the germline V gene are DFQATT and SNEGSKA (reference sequence). This chain's CDR3 is CSARDANQPQHF. The DNA for the CDR3 is TGCAGTGCTAGAGATGCGAATCAGCCCCAGCATTTT.

This clonotype was seen only a few times. The rearrangement joins TRBV6-1 to TRBJ2-2; 8 bases are shared with TRBD2. CDR3 length: 16 residues. From germline, CDR1 is MNHNS and CDR2 SASEGT. Trimming at V came to 9 bases and at J to 5 bases, leaving 14 bases not matched to a gene. The CDR3 nucleotides are TGTGCCAGTGAAGAACGGGGGGGGACAAGTACCGGGGAGCTGTTTTTT. Its translation: CASEERGGTSTGELFF.